The T cell receptor (beta chain) described here comes from a study of regulatory T cells in long-lasting Graves disease. Whole-study results and caveats: TRBV28, TRBJ1-2 and TRBJ2-5 were favored in persistent disease. Among the persistent patients, 2,500 to 3,500 public clonotypes were shared, more than the 950 to 1,000 shared among new patients.

Documented time point: newly diagnosed GD, antithyroid drugs for less than 3 months. PBMCs provided the RNA from which the TCR library was made. CDR3 length: 17 amino acids. The V end lost 5 bases, the J end lost 0 bases, and 17 bases lay between the germline ends. Germline CDR1 is SGHAT and CDR2 is FQNNGV. This clonotype was seen repeatedly, ten times or more. Its target is unknown. iRepertoire HTBI primers and Arm-PCR of CDR3 regions built TCR beta libraries. TCRdb analysed the multiplex PCR reads with MiXCR anew, one entry per CDR3 protein. The table includes about 210,000 distinct CDR3 sequences, roughly a fifth detected once. Another study also made use of these data, one on T cells in Graves' hyperthyroidism and ophthalmopathy. Per that study: Stability of Graves' hyperthyroidism was defined as absent ophthalmopathy progression within 18 months. Patients aged 18 to 65 with hyperthyroidism were newly diagnosed, with duration under 2 months.

This clonotype was sampled from a woman in her twenties or thirties with Graves disease. The chain employs TRBV11-2 and TRBJ2-1; a weak D match, TRBD2 (6 bases). The sequencing used peripheral blood mononuclear cells (PBMCs), collected at new diagnosis, from a patient treated with antithyroid drugs. The CDR3 loop reads CASSPRRGIGSYNEQFF. The CDR3 coding sequence is TGTGCCAGCAGCCCTAGACGGGGGATCGGCTCCTACAATGAGCAGTTCTTC.